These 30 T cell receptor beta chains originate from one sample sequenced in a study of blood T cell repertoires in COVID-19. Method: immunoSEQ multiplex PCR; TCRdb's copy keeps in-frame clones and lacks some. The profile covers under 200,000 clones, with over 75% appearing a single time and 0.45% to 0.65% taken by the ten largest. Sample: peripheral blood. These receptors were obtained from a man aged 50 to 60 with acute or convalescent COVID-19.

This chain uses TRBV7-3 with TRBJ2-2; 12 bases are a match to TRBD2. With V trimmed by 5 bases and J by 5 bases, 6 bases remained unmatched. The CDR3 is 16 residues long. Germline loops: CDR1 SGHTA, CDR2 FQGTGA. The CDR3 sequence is CASSPKGLAGTGELFF. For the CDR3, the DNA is TGTGCCAGCAGCCCGAAAGGACTAGCGGGGACCGGGGAGCTGTTTTTT.

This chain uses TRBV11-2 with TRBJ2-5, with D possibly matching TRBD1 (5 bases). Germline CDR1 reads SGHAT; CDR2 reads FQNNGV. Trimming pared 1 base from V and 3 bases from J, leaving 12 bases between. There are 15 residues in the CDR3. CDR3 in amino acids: CASSLALSREETQYF. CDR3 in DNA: TGTGCCAGCAGCTTAGCTCTTTCCAGGGAAGAGACCCAGTACTTC. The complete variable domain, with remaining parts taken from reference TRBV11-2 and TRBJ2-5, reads EAGVAQSPRYKIIEKRQSVAFWCNPISGHATLYWYQQILGQGPKLLIQFQNNGVVDDSQLPKDRFSAERLKGVDSTLKIQPAKLEDSAVYLCASSLALSREETQYFGPGTRLLVL.

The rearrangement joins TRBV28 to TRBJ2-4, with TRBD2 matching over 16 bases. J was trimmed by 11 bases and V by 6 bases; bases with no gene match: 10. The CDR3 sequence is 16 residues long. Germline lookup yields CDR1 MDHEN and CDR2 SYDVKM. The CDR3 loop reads CASRLGLAGGPSVQYF. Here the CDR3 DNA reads TGTGCCAGCAGGTTGGGACTAGCGGGAGGGCCCTCGGTTCAGTACTTC.

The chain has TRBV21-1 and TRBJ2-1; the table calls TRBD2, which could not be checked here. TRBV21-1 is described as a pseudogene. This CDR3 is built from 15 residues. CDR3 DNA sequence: TGTGCCAGCAGCAAAGCTCTAGCGGGGCCCAATGAGCAGTTCTTC. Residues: CASSKALAGPNEQFF.

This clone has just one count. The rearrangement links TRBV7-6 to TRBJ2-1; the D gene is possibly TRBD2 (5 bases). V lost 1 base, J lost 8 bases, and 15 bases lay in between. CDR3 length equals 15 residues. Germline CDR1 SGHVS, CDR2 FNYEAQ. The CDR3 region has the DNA TGTGCCAGCAGCTTAGAATTCTACGGGGTAGATGAGCAGTTCTTC. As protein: CASSLEFYGVDEQFF.

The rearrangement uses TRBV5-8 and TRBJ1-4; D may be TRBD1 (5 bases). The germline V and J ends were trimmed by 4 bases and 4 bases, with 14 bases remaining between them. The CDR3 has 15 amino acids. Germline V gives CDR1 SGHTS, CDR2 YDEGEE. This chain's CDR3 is CASSLGTQLNEKLFF. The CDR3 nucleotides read TGTGCCAGCAGCCTAGGGACTCAACTTAATGAAAAACTGTTTTTT.

The CDR3 nucleotides are TGTGCCAGCAGCTTAGGGAACAGGGTCATGATGAACACTGAAGCTTTCTTT. Translating it yields CASSLGNRVMMNTEAFF. V gene TRBV13 combines with J gene TRBJ1-1, with a possible D match to TRBD1 (6 bases). The V end lost 0 bases, the J end lost 0 bases, and 14 bases lay between the germline ends. The CDR3 is 17 amino acids. Looked up from germline, CDR1 is PRHDT and CDR2 is FYEKMQ (reference sequence).

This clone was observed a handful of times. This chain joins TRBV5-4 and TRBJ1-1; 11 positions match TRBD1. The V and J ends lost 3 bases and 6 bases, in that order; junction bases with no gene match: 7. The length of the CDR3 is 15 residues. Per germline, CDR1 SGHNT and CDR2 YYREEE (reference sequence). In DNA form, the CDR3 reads TGTGCCAGCAGCTACCCGGGACAGGGGGTTGCTGAAGCTTTCTTT. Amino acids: CASSYPGQGVAEAFF.

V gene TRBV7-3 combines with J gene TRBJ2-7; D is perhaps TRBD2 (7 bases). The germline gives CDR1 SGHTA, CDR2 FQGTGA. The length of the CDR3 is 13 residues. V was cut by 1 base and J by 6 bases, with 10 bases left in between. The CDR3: CASSLKGGAEQYV. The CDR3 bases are TGTGCCAGCAGCTTAAAGGGGGGGGCCGAGCAGTACGTC.

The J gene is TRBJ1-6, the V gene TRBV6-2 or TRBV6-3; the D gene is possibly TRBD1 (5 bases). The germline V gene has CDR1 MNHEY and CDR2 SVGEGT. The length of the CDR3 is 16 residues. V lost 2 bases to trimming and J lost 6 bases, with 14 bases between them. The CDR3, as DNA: TGTGCCAGCAGTTACCGGAGCCCGGGGGGTAATTCACCCCTCCACTTT. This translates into CASSYRSPGGNSPLHF.

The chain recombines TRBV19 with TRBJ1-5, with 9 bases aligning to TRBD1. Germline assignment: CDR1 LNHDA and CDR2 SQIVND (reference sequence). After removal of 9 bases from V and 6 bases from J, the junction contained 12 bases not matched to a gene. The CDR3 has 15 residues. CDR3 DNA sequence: TGTGCCAGGGCGACCGGACAGGGGATGGGTCAGCCCCAGCATTTT. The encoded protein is CARATGQGMGQPQHF. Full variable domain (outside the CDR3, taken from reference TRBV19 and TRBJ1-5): DGGITQSPKYLFRKEGQNVTLSCEQNLNHDAMYWYRQDPGQGLRLIYYSQIVNDFQKGDIAEGYSVSREKKESFPLTVTSAQKNPTAFYLCARATGQGMGQPQHFGDGTRLSIL.

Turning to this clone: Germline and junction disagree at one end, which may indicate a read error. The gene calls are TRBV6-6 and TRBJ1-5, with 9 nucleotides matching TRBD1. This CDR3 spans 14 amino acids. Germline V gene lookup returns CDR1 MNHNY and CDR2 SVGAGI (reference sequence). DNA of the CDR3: TGTGCCAGCAGTTACTCCCTTATCCGGGACAGGGTGTATTTT. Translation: CASSYSLIRDRVYF.

The CDR3 loop is CASSLFGGITEAFF. The CDR3 DNA reads as TGTGCCAGCAGTTTATTCGGGGGAATCACTGAAGCTTTCTTT. This rearrangement joins TRBV28 to TRBJ1-1; D perhaps matches TRBD1 (5 bases). The CDR3 has 14 amino acids. The V and J ends lost 1 base and 4 bases respectively, with 10 bases between them. Germline-derived CDR1 and CDR2 are MDHEN and SYDVKM.

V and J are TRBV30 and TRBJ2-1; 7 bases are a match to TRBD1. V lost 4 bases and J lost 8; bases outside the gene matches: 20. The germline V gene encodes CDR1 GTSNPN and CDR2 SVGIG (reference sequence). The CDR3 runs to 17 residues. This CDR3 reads CAWTSGQFWGAVDEQFF. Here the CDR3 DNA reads TGTGCCTGGACATCGGGACAGTTTTGGGGTGCGGTCGATGAGCAGTTCTTC.

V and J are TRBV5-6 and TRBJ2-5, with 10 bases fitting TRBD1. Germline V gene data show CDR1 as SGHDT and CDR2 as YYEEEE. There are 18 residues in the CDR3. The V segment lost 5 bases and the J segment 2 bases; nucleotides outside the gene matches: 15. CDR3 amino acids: CASRLYVFGQGGQETQYF. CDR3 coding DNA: TGTGCCAGCAGGCTTTACGTCTTCGGACAGGGGGGGCAAGAGACCCAGTACTTC.

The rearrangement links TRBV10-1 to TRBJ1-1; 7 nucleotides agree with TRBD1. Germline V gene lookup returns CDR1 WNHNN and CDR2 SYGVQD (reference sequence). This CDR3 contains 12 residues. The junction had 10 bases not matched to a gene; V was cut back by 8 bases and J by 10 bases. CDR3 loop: CASLDRVLGAFF. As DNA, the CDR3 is TGCGCCAGCCTTGACAGGGTCCTGGGAGCTTTCTTT.

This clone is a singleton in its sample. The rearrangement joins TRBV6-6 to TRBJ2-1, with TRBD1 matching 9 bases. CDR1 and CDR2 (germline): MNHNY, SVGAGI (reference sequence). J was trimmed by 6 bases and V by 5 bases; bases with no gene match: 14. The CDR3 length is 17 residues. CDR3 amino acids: CASSRSPPGQGVNEQFF. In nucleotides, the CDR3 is TGTGCCAGCAGTCGATCCCCCCCGGGACAGGGTGTCAATGAGCAGTTCTTC.

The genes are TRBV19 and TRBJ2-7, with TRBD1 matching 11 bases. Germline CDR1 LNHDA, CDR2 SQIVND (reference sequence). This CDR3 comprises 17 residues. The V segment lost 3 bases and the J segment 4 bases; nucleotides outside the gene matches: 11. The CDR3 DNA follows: TGTGCCAGTAGTATGTCGGGTGGACAGGGGGCTTGGTACGAGCAGTACTTC. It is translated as CASSMSGGQGAWYEQYF.

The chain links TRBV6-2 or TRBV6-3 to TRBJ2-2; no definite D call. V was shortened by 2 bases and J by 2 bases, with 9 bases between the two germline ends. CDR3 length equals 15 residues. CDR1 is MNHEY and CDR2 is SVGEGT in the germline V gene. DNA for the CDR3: TGTGCCAGCAGTTACCCGTCAGTTAACACCGGGGAGCTGTTTTTT. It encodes CASSYPSVNTGELFF.

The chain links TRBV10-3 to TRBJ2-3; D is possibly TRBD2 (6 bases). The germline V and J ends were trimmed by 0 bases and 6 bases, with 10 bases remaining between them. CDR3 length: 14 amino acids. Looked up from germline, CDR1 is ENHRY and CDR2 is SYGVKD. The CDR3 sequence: CAISESAGIDTQYF. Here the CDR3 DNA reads TGTGCCATCAGTGAGTCCGCGGGGATTGATACGCAGTATTTT.

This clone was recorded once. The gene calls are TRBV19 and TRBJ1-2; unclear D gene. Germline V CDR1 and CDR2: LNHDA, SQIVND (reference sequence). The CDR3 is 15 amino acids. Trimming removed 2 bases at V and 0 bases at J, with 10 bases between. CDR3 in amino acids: CASSIRGAANYGYTF. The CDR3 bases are TGTGCCAGTAGTATACGGGGAGCGGCTAACTATGGCTACACCTTC.

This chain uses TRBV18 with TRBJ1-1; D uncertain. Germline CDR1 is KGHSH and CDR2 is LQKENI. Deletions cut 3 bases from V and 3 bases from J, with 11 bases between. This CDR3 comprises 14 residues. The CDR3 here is CASSPGVGYTEAFF. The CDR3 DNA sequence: TGTGCCAGCTCACCCGGCGTCGGGTACACTGAAGCTTTCTTT.

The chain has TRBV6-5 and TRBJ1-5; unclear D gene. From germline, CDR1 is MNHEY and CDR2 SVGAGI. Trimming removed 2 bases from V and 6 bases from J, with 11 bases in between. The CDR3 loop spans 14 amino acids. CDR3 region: CASSYLGKGQPQHF. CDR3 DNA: TGTGCCAGCAGTTACCTCGGGAAGGGTCAGCCCCAGCATTTT.

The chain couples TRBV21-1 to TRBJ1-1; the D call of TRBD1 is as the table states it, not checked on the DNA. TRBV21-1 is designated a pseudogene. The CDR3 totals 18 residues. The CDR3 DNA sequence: TGTGCCAGCAGCAAGAACAGTGGGGGTACAGGGATGAACACTGAAGCTTTCTTT. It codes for CASSKNSGGTGMNTEAFF.

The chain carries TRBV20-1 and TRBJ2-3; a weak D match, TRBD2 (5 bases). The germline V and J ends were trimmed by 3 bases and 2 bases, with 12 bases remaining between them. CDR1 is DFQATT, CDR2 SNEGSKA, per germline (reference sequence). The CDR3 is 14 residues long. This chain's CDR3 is CSASNSGFTDTQYF. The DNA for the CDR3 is TGCAGTGCTAGTAATTCGGGGTTCACAGATACGCAGTATTTT.

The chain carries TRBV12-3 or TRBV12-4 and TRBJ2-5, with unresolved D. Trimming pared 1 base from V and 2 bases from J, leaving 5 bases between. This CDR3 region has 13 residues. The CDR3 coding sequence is TGTGCCAGCAGTTTAGTCAGTCAAGAGACCCAGTACTTC. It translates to CASSLVSQETQYF.

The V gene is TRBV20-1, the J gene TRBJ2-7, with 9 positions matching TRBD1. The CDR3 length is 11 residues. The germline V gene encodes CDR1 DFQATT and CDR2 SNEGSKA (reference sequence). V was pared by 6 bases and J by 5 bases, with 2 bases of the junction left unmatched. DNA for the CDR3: TGCAGTGCCCACAGGGGGCACGAGCAGTACTTC. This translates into CSAHRGHEQYF.

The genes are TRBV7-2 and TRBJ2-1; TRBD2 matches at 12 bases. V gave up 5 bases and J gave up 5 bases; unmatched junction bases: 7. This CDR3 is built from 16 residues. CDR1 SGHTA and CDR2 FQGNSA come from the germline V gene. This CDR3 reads CASSVTSGGPNNEQFF. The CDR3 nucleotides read TGTGCCAGCAGCGTTACTAGCGGGGGGCCGAACAATGAGCAGTTCTTC.

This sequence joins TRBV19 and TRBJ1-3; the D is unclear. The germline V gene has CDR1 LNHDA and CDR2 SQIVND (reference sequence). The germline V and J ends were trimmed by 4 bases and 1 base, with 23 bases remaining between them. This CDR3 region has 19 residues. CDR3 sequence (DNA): TGTGCCAGTAGTAAAGAACCTACAGCAACTCGAGCTTCTGGAAACACCATATATTTT. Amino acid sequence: CASSKEPTATRASGNTIYF.

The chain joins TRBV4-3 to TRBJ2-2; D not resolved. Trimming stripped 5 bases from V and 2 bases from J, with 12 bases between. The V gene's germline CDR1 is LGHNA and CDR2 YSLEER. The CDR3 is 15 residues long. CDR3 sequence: CASSDGLTNTGELFF. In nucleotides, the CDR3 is TGCGCCAGCAGCGATGGGCTAACCAACACCGGGGAGCTGTTTTTT.